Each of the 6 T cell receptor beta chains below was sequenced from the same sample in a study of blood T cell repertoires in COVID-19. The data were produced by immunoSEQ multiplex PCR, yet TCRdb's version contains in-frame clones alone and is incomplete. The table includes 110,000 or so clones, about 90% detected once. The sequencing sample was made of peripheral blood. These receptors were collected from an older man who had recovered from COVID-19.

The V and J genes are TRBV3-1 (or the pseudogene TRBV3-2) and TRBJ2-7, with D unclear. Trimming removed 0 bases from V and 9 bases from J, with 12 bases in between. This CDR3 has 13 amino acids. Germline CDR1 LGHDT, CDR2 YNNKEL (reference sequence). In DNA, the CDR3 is TGTGCCAGCAGCCAAGATTACGGGTCGGGGCAGTACTTC. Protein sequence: CASSQDYGSGQYF.

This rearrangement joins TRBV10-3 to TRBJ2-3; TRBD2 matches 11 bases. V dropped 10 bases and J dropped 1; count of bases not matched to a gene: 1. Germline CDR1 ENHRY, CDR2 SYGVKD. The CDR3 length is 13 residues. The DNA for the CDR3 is TGTGCCACGGGACTAGCGGGCACAGATACGCAGTATTTT. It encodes CATGLAGTDTQYF.

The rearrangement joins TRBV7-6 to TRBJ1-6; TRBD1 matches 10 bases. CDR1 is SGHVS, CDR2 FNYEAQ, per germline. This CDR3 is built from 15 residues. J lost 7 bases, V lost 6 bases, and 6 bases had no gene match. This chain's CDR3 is CASSQDRGRNSPLHF. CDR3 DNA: TGTGCCAGCAGTCAAGACAGGGGGCGGAATTCACCCCTCCACTTT. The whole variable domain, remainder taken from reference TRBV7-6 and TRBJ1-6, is GAGVSQSPRYKVTKRGQDVALRCDPISGHVSLYWYRQALGQGPEFLTYFNYEAQQDKSGLPNDRFSAERPEGSISTLTIQRTEQRDSAMYRCASSQDRGRNSPLHFGNGTRLTVT.

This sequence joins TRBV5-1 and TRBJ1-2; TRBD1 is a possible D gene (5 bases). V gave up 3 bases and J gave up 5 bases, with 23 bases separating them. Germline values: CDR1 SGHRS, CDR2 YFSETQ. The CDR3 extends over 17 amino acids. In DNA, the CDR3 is TGCGCCAGCAGCTCAAACCCTTCGGGGGGAACCTCTTATGGCTACACCTTC. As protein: CASSSNPSGGTSYGYTF. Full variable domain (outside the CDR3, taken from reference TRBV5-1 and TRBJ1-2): KAGVTQTPRYLIKTRGQQVTLSCSPISGHRSVSWYQQTPGQGLQFLFEYFSETQRNKGNFPGRFSGRQFSNSRSEMNVSTLELGDSALYLCASSSNPSGGTSYGYTFGSGTRLTVV.

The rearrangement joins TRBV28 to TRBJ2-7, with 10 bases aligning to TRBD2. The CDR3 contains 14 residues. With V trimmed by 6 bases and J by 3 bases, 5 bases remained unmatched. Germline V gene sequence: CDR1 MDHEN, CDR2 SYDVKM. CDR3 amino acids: CASRKREGRYEQYF. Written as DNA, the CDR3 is TGTGCCAGCAGGAAGCGGGAGGGCCGCTACGAGCAGTACTTC.

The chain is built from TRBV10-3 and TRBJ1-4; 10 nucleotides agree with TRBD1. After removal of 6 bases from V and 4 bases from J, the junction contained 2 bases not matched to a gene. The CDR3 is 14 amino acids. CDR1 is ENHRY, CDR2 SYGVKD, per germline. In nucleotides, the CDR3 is TGTGCCATCAGGGGACAGGGGAATAATGAAAAACTGTTTTTT. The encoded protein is CAIRGQGNNEKLFF.